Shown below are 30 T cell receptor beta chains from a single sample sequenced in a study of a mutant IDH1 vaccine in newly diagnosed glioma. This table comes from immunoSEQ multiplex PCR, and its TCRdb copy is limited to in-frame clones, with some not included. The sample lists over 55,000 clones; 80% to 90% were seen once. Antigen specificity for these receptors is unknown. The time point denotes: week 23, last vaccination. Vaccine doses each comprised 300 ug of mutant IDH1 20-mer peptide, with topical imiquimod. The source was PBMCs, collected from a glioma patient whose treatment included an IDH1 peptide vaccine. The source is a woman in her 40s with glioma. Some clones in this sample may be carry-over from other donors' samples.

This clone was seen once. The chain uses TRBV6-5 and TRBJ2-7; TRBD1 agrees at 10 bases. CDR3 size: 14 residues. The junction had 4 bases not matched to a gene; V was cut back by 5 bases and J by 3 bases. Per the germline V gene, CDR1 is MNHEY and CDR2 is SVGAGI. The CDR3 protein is CASSTTGGSYEQYF. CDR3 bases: TGTGCCAGCAGTACGACAGGGGGCAGCTACGAGCAGTACTTC.

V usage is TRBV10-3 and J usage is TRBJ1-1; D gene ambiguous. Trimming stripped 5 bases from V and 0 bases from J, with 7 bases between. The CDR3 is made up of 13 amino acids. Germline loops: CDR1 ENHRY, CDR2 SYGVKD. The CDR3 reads CAISNTLNTEAFF. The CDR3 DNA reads TGTGCCATCAGTAATACATTGAACACTGAAGCTTTCTTT.

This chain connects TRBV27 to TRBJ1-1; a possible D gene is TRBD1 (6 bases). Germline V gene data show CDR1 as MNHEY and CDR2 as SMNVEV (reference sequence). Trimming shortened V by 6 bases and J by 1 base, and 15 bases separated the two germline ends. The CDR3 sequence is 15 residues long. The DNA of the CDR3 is TGTGCCAGCAGCCCAAGGGGGAGGGCGAACACTGAAGCTTTCTTT. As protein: CASSPRGRANTEAFF.

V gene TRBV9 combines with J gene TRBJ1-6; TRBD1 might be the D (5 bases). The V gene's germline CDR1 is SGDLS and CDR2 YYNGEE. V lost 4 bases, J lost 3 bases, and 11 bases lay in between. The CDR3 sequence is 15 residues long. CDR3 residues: CASSPRDGYNSPLHF. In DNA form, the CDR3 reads TGTGCCAGCAGCCCAAGGGACGGCTATAATTCACCCCTCCACTTT. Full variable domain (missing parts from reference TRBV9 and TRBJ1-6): DSGVTQTPKHLITATGQRVTLRCSPRSGDLSVYWYQQSLDQGLQFLIQYYNGEERAKGNILERFSAQQFPDLHSELNLSSLELGDSALYFCASSPRDGYNSPLHFGNGTRLTVT.

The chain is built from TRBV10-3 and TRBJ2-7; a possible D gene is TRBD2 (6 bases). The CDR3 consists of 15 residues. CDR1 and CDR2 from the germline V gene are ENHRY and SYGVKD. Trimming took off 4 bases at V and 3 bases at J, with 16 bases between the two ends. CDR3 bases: TGTGCCATCAGTGGGGGGGTCCAGAAAAGCTACGAGCAGTACTTC. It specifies CAISGGVQKSYEQYF.

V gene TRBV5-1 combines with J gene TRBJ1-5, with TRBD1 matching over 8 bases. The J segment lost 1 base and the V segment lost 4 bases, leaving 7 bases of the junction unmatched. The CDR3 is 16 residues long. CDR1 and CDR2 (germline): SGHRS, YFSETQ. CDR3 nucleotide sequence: TGCGCCAGCAGCCCCGGACAGGGAGGGAGCAATCAGCCCCAGCATTTT. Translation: CASSPGQGGSNQPQHF.

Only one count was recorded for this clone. The CDR3, as DNA: TGTGCCAGCAGCTTAGCGCCGGGCGGGACTGAAGCTTTCTTT. Its translation: CASSLAPGGTEAFF. The rearrangement links TRBV7-6 to TRBJ1-1; D gene ambiguous. Germline CDR1 is SGHVS and CDR2 is FNYEAQ. This CDR3 contains 14 residues. V lost 0 bases and J lost 5, with 10 bases in between.

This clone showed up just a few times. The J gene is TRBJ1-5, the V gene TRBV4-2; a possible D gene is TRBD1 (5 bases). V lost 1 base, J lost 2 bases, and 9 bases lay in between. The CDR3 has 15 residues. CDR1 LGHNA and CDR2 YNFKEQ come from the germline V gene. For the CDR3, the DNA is TGTGCCAGCAGCCAAGGAGGGGACGGCAATCAGCCCCAGCATTTT. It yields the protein CASSQGGDGNQPQHF.

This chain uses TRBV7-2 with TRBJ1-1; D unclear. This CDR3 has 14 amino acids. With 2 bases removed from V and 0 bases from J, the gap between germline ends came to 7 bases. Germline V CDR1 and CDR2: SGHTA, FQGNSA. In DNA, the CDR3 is TGTGCCAGCAGCTTAACTATCCTGAACACTGAAGCTTTCTTT. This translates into CASSLTILNTEAFF. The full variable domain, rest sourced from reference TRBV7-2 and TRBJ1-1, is GAGVSQSPSNKVTEKGKDVELRCDPISGHTALYWYRQSLGQGLEFLIYFQGNSAPDKSGLPSDRFSAERTGGSVSTLTIQRTQQEDSAVYLCASSLTILNTEAFFGQGTRLTVV.

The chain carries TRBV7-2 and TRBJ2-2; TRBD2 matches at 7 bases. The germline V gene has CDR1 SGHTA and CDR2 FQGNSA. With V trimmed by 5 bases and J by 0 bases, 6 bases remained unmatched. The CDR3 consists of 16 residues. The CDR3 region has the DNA TGTGCCAGCAGCCCACAACTAGCGTCGAACACCGGGGAGCTGTTTTTT. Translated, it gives CASSPQLASNTGELFF.

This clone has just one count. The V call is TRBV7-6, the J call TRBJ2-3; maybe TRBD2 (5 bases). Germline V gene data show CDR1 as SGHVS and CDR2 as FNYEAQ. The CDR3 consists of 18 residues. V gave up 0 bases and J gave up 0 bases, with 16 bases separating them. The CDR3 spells CASSLAPMILGSTDTQYF. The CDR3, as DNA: TGTGCCAGCAGCTTAGCTCCCATGATACTAGGGAGCACAGATACGCAGTATTTT.

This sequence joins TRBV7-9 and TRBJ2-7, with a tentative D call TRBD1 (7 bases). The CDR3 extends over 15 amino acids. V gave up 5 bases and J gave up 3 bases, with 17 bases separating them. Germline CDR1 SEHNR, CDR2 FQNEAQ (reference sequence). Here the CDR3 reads CASSPPGQEGYEQYF. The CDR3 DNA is TGTGCCAGCAGCCCCCCCGGACAGGAGGGCTACGAGCAGTACTTC.

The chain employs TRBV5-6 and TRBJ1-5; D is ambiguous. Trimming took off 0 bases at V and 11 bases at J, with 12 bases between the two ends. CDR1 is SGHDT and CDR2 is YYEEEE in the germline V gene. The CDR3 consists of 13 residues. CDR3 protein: CASSLALVAAQHF. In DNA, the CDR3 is TGTGCCAGCAGCTTGGCCTTGGTAGCGGCCCAGCATTTT.

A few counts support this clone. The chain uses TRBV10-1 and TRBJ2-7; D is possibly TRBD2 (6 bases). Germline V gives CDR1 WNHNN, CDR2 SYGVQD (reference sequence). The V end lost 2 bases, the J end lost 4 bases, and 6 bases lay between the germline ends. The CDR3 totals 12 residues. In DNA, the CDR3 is TGCGCCAGCAGTGAGGCGGGGTACGAGCAGTACTTC. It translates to CASSEAGYEQYF.

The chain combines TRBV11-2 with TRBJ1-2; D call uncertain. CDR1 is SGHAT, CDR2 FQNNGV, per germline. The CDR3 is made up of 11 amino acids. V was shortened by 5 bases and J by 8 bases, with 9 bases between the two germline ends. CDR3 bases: TGTGCCAGCAGCCTCCGGAGCGGCTACACCTTC. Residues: CASSLRSGYTF. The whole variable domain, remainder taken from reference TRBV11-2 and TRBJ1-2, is EAGVAQSPRYKIIEKRQSVAFWCNPISGHATLYWYQQILGQGPKLLIQFQNNGVVDDSQLPKDRFSAERLKGVDSTLKIQPAKLEDSAVYLCASSLRSGYTFGSGTRLTVV.

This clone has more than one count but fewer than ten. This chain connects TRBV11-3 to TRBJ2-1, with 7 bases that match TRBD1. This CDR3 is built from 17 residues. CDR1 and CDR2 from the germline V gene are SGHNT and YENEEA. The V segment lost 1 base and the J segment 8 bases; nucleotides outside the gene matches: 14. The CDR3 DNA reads TGTGCCAGCAGCTTAGGAGAGAGGAGACAGGGACGATATGAGCAGTTCTTC. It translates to CASSLGERRQGRYEQFF.

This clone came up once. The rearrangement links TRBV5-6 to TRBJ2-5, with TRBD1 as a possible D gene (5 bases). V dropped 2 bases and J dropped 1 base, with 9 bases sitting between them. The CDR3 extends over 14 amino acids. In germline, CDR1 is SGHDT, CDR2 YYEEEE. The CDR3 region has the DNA TGTGCCAGCAGCTTCTTACAGGCCCAAGAGACCCAGTACTTC. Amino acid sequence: CASSFLQAQETQYF. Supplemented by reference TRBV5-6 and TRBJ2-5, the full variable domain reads DAGVTQSPTHLIKTRGQQVTLRCSPKSGHDTVSWYQQALGQGPQFIFQYYEEEERQRGNFPDRFSGHQFPNYSSELNVNALLLGDSALYLCASSFLQAQETQYFGPGTRLLVL.

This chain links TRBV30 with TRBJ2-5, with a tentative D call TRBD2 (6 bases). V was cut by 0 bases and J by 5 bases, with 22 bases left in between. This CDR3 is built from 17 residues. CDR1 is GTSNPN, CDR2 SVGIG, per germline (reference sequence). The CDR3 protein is CAWSVRGSRLAGETQYF. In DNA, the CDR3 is TGTGCCTGGAGTGTACGGGGGTCTCGTCTTGCTGGGGAGACCCAGTACTTC.

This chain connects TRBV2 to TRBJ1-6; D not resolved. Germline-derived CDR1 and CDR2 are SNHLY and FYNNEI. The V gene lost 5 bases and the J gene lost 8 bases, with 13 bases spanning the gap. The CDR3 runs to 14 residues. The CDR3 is CASSWLFPDSPLHF. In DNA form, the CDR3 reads TGTGCCAGCAGTTGGCTCTTTCCGGATTCACCCCTCCACTTT.

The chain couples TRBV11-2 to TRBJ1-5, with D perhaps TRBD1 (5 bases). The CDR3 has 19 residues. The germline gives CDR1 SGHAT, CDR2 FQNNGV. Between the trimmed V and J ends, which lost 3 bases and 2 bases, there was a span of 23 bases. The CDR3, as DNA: TGTGCCAGCAGCTTCATCGGACGGGACGTATATTTGGGCAATCAGCCCCAGCATTTT. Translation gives CASSFIGRDVYLGNQPQHF.

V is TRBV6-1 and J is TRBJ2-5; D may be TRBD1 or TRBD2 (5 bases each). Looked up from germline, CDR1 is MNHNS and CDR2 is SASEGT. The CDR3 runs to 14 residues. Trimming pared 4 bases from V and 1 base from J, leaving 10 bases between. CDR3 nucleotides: TGTGCCAGCAGTGCCTCCGGGACCCAAGAGACCCAGTACTTC. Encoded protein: CASSASGTQETQYF.

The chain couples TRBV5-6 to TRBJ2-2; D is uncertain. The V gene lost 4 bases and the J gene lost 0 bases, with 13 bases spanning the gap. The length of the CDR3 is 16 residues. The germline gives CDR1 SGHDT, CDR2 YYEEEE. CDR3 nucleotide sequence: TGTGCCAGCAGCCCCGACCATAAAGCGAACACCGGGGAGCTGTTTTTT. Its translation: CASSPDHKANTGELFF.

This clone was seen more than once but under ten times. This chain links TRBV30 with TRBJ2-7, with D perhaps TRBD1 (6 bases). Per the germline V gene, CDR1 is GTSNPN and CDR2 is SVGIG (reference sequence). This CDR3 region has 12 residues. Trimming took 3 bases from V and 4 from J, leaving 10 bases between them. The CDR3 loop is CAWRRGSYEQYF. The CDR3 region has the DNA TGTGCCTGGAGAAGGGGGTCGTACGAGCAGTACTTC.

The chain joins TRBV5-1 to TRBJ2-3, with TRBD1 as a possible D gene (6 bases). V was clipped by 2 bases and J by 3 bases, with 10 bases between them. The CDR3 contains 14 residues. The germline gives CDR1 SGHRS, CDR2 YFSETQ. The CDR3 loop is CASSFDRQTDTQYF. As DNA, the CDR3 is TGCGCCAGCAGCTTCGACAGGCAAACAGATACGCAGTATTTT.

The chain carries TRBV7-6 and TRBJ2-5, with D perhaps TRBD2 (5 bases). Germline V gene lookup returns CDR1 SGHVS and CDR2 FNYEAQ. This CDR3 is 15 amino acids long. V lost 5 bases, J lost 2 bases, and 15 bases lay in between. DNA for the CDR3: TGTGCCAGCAGCCCCTTGGGTAGCGCACAAGAGACCCAGTACTTC. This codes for CASSPLGSAQETQYF.

The DNA for the CDR3 is TGTGCCAGCAGCGTATACAGGGGAGAGAGCACAGATACGCAGTATTTT. Its protein is CASSVYRGESTDTQYF. The chain uses TRBV7-9 and TRBJ2-3; 7 bases map to TRBD1. The germline V gene has CDR1 SEHNR and CDR2 FQNEAQ (reference sequence). The CDR3 totals 16 residues. V lost 5 bases, J lost 0 bases, and 8 bases stayed unmatched.

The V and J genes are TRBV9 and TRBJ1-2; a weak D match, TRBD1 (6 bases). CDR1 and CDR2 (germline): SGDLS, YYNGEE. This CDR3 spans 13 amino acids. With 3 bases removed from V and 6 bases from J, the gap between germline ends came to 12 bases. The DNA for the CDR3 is TGTGCCAGCAGCGGACACAGGGCGGATGGCTACACCTTC. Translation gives CASSGHRADGYTF.

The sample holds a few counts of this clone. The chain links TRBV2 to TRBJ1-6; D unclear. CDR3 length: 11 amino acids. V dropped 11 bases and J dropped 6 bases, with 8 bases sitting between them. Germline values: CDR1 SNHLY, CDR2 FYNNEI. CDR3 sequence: CACDGNSPLHF. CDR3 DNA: TGTGCCTGCGACGGTAATTCACCCCTCCACTTT. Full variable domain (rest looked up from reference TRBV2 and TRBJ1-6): EPEVTQTPSHQVTQMGQEVILRCVPISNHLYFYWYRQILGQKVEFLVSFYNNEISEKSEIFDDQFSVERPDGSNFTLKIRSTKLEDSAMYFCACDGNSPLHFGNGTRLTVT.

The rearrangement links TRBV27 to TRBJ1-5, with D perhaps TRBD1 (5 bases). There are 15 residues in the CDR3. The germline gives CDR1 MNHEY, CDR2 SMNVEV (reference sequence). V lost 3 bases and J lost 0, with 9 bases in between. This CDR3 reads CASSLTVSSNQPQHF. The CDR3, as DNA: TGTGCCAGCAGTTTGACAGTCTCTAGCAATCAGCCCCAGCATTTT.

CDR3 bases: TGTGCCAGTAGCACTTGGGGAGCCTATGGCTACACCTTC. Its translation is CASSTWGAYGYTF. The V gene is TRBV19, the J gene TRBJ1-2; no reliable D call. There are 13 residues in the CDR3. The V end lost 6 bases, the J end lost 4 bases, and 12 bases lay between the germline ends. In germline, CDR1 is LNHDA, CDR2 SQIVND (reference sequence).